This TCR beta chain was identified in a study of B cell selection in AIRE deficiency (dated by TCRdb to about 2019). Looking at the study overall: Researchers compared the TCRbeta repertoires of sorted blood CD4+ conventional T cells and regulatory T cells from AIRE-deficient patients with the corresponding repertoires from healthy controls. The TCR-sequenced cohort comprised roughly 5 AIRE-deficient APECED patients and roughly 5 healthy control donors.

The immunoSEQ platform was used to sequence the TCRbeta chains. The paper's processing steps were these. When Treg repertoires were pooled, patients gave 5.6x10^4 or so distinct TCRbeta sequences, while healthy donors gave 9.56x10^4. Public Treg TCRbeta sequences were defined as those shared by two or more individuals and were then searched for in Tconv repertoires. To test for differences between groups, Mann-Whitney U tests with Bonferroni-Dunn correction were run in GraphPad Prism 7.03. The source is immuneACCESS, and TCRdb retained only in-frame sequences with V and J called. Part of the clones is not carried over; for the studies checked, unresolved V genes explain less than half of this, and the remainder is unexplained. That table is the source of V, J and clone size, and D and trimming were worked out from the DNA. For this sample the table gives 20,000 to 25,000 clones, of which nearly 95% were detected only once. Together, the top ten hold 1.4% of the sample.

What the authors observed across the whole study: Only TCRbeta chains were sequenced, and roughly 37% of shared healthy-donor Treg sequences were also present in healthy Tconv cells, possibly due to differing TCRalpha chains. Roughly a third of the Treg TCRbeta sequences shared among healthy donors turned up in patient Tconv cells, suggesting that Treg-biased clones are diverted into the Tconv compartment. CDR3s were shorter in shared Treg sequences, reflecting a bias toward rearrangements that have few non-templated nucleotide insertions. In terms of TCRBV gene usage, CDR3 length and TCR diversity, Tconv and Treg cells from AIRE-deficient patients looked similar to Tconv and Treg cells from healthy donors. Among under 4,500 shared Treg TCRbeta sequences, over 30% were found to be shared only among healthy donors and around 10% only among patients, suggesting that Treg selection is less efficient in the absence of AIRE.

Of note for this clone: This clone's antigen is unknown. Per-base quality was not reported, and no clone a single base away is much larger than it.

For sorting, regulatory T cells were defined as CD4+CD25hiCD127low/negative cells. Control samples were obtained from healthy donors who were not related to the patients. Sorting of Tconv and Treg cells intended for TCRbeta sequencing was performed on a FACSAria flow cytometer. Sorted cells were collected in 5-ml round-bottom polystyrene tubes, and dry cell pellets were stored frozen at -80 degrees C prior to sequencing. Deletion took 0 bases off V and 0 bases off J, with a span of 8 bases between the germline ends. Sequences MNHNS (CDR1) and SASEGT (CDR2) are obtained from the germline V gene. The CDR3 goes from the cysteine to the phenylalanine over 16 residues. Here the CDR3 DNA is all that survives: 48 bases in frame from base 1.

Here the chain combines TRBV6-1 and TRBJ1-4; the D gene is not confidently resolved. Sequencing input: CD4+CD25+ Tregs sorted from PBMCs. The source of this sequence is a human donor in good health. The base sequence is TGTGCCAGCAGTGAAGCGCATGGTTCAACTAATGAAAAACTGTTTTTT. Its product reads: CASSEAHGSTNEKLFF.